A single sample is the source of the 23 T cell receptor beta chains below, sequenced in a study of CD4 T cells in relation to SARS-CoV-2 and coronaviruses. The antigens of these receptors remain unknown. Using immunoSEQ multiplex PCR, the repertoire was profiled, and TCRdb retains in-frame clones only, with some absent. There are fewer than 35,000 clones in the sample; more than 65% occur only once, and about 3.4% lies in the top ten. Sequencing was performed on memory CD4+ T cells from PBMCs, cultured in vitro. The receptors originated from an adult with COVID-19.

This clone has just a few counts. This sequence joins TRBV4-3 and TRBJ2-7; 13 bases are shared with TRBD2. The CDR3 sequence is 15 residues long. Germline CDR1 and CDR2: LGHNA and YSLEER. V lost 0 bases and J lost 6; bases outside the gene matches: 2. CDR3 region: CASSQDWTSGGEQYF. The CDR3 DNA sequence: TGCGCCAGCAGCCAAGATTGGACTAGCGGGGGCGAGCAGTACTTC.

This clone was detected only a few times. The rearrangement links TRBV5-1 to TRBJ1-4, with D unresolved. This CDR3 spans 16 amino acids. CDR1 and CDR2 (germline): SGHRS, YFSETQ. V dropped 0 bases and J dropped 7 bases, with 16 bases sitting between them. CDR3 sequence reads: CASSLVRPSVGEKLFF. The CDR3 nucleotides are TGCGCCAGCAGCTTGGTCAGGCCGTCGGTTGGTGAAAAACTGTTTTTT.

The chain is built from TRBV11-2 and TRBJ2-5; D is uncertain. The CDR3 loop spans 12 amino acids. Trimming stripped 0 bases from V and 6 bases from J, with 5 bases between. Per the germline V gene, CDR1 is SGHAT and CDR2 is FQNNGV. The CDR3 sequence: CASSLEGKTQYF. CDR3 sequence (DNA): TGTGCCAGCAGCTTAGAGGGGAAGACCCAGTACTTC.

The chain links TRBV9 to TRBJ1-5; TRBD1 might be the D (5 bases). V dropped 0 bases and J dropped 2 bases, with 9 bases sitting between them. Germline-derived CDR1 and CDR2 are SGDLS and YYNGEE. CDR3 length equals 15 residues. The CDR3 nucleotides are TGTGCCAGCAGCGTAGAGCCACAGGGCAATCAGCCCCAGCATTTT. Its translation is CASSVEPQGNQPQHF.

The rearrangement joins TRBV11-1 to TRBJ2-1; no clear D gene. The CDR3 contains 15 residues. Trimming took off 5 bases at V and 8 bases at J, with 19 bases between the two ends. CDR1 and CDR2 (germline): SGHAT, FQDESV (reference sequence). This CDR3 is CASSAPGPRAYEQFF. The CDR3 region has the DNA TGTGCCAGCAGCGCCCCGGGCCCCCGAGCCTATGAGCAGTTCTTC. Full variable domain (remainder filled in from reference TRBV11-1 and TRBJ2-1): EAEVAQSPRYKITEKSQAVAFWCDPISGHATLYWYRQILGQGPELLVQFQDESVVDDSQLPKDRFSAERLKGVDSTLKIQPAELGDSAMYLCASSAPGPRAYEQFFGPGTRLTVL.

In this sample, this clone turned up a few times. The chain uses TRBV19 and TRBJ2-2; D tentatively fits TRBD1 or TRBD2 (6 bases each). Per the germline V gene, CDR1 is LNHDA and CDR2 is SQIVND (reference sequence). The CDR3 contains 15 residues. Trimming removed 4 bases at V and 0 bases at J, with 9 bases between. The CDR3 DNA reads as TGTGCCAGTAGTAAGGGGGGCGCGAACACCGGGGAGCTGTTTTTT. Translated, it gives CASSKGGANTGELFF.

V and J are TRBV7-3 and TRBJ1-6; TRBD1 matches 8 bases. This CDR3 has 14 amino acids. V lost 3 bases, J lost 7 bases, and 2 bases stayed unmatched. Germline V gene data show CDR1 as SGHTA and CDR2 as FQGTGA. In DNA, the CDR3 is TGTGCCAGCAGCTTGGACAGGGAGAATTCACCCCTCCACTTT. Its protein product is CASSLDRENSPLHF.

The rearrangement uses TRBV19 and TRBJ2-3, with TRBD2 as a possible D gene (6 bases). This CDR3 has 15 amino acids. V was cut by 3 bases and J by 0 bases, with 10 bases left in between. CDR1 is LNHDA, CDR2 SQIVND, per germline (reference sequence). The CDR3 loop is CASSIRRGSTDTQYF. The CDR3 region has the DNA TGTGCCAGTAGTATTCGTCGGGGGAGCACAGATACGCAGTATTTT.

CDR3 nucleotides: TGTGCCTGGAGTGTACTAGCGGGGAACACCGGGGAGCTGTTTTTT. Translation gives CAWSVLAGNTGELFF. This rearrangement joins TRBV30 to TRBJ2-2; 9 nucleotides match TRBD2. V was pared by 0 bases and J by 1 base, with 0 bases of the junction left unmatched. CDR1 GTSNPN and CDR2 SVGIG come from the germline V gene (reference sequence). The CDR3 sequence is 15 residues long. Supplemented by reference TRBV30 and TRBJ2-2, the full variable domain reads SQTIHQWPATLVQPVGSPLSLECTVEGTSNPNLYWYRQAAGRGLQLLFYSVGIGQISSEVPQNLSASRPQDRQFILSSKKLLLSDSGFYLCAWSVLAGNTGELFFGEGSRLTVL.

The J gene is TRBJ2-7, the V gene TRBV11-1; D not certain. The CDR3 is 14 residues long. Per the germline V gene, CDR1 is SGHAT and CDR2 is FQDESV (reference sequence). V lost 5 bases to trimming and J lost 9 bases, with 20 bases between them. In DNA, the CDR3 is TGTGCCAGCAGCCCCCGGGCCGACTCCTCCGGGCAGTACTTC. Protein product: CASSPRADSSGQYF.

V gene TRBV13 combines with J gene TRBJ2-1, with 9 nucleotides matching TRBD2. CDR1 and CDR2 (germline): PRHDT, FYEKMQ (reference sequence). V trimming: 5 bases; J trimming: 4 bases; junction bases outside the gene matches: 18. CDR3 length equals 19 residues. The CDR3 DNA is TGTGCCAGCAGCCCGAGGGATATGCTAGCGGGAACAAGTTACAATGAGCAGTTCTTC. Translating it yields CASSPRDMLAGTSYNEQFF.

The chain is built from TRBV27 and TRBJ2-7; D unresolved. V was shortened by 6 bases and J by 12 bases, with 24 bases between the two germline ends. The CDR3 has 14 residues. CDR1 MNHEY and CDR2 SMNVEV come from the germline V gene (reference sequence). The CDR3 region has the DNA TGTGCCAGCAGGAGAGTTCTGGCGCCTTCCATGATGTACTTC. This encodes CASRRVLAPSMMYF.

This clone was counted only a few times. The J gene is TRBJ2-1, the V gene TRBV5-1; 10 nucleotides agree with TRBD2. Looked up from germline, CDR1 is SGHRS and CDR2 is YFSETQ. V lost 0 bases, J lost 7 bases, and 7 bases stayed unmatched. CDR3 size: 16 residues. The CDR3 DNA reads as TGCGCCAGCAGCTTGGGATCTAGCGGGAGTGGTAATGAGCAGTTCTTC. This gives the protein CASSLGSSGSGNEQFF.

This clone was recorded only once. J is TRBJ1-2 and V is TRBV7-9; no reliable D call. The CDR3 runs to 12 residues. Per the germline V gene, CDR1 is SEHNR and CDR2 is FQNEAQ (reference sequence). Trimming took 1 base from V and 8 from J, leaving 8 bases between them. The CDR3 region has the DNA TGTGCCAGCAGCTTAGTAACGGGGGGCTACACCTTC. Its translation is CASSLVTGGYTF. The full variable domain, in which reference TRBV7-9 and TRBJ1-2 provide the parts outside the CDR3, is DTGVSQNPRHKITKRGQNVTFRCDPISEHNRLYWYRQTLGQGPEFLTYFQNEAQLEKSRLLSDRFSAERPKGSFSTLEIQRTEQGDSAMYLCASSLVTGGYTFGSGTRLTVV.

The chain carries TRBV7-9 and TRBJ2-5, with TRBD1 identical over 7 bases. Germline assignment: CDR1 SEHNR and CDR2 FQNEAQ (reference sequence). The CDR3 is 16 residues long. The trim removed 5 bases at V and 2 bases at J, leaving 11 bases unmatched. This CDR3 reads CASSRGAGGRQETQYF. The CDR3 bases are TGTGCCAGCAGCCGAGGGGCAGGGGGAAGACAAGAGACCCAGTACTTC.

This chain links TRBV28 with TRBJ2-2; 10 bases match TRBD2. Germline loops: CDR1 MDHEN, CDR2 SYDVKM. The CDR3 covers 16 residues. The trim removed 6 bases at V and 3 bases at J, leaving 7 bases unmatched. CDR3 coding DNA: TGTGCCAGCAGGTCTGCCCTAGCGGGAGACACCGGGGAGCTGTTTTTT. This encodes CASRSALAGDTGELFF.

This chain connects TRBV28 to TRBJ2-7; TRBD1 is a possible D gene (6 bases). Germline CDR1 and CDR2: MDHEN and SYDVKM. The V end was cut by 6 bases, the J end by 3 bases, with 21 bases between. CDR3 size: 16 residues. CDR3 DNA sequence: TGTGCCAGCAGCGTCCGCATGGGACACCCAATCTACGAGCAGTACTTC. Residues: CASSVRMGHPIYEQYF.

This clone was observed a few times. This sequence joins TRBV19 and TRBJ1-2; D possibly corresponds to TRBD1 (5 bases). Trimming shortened V by 3 bases and J by 4 bases, and 18 bases separated the two germline ends. This CDR3 comprises 16 residues. Germline loops: CDR1 LNHDA, CDR2 SQIVND (reference sequence). The CDR3 nucleotides read TGTGCCAGTAGTATTTACGGACGGCCGAGGGGCTATGGCTACACCTTC. It yields the protein CASSIYGRPRGYGYTF.

DNA of the CDR3: TGTGCCTGGAGTAATGGACAGGGGGGCAGGGGCTACACCTTC. It translates to CAWSNGQGGRGYTF. The gene calls are TRBV30 and TRBJ1-2; 10 bases match TRBD1. Germline CDR1 GTSNPN, CDR2 SVGIG (reference sequence). Trimming removed 2 bases from V and 8 bases from J; junction bases left unmatched: 8. The CDR3 is 14 amino acids.

In DNA form, the CDR3 reads TGTGCCAGCAGCTTAGTGGGGTCCGGGGAGCTGTTTTTT. Amino acid sequence: CASSLVGSGELFF. This chain uses TRBV7-9 with TRBJ2-2; D is unclear. The length of the CDR3 is 13 residues. The germline gives CDR1 SEHNR, CDR2 FQNEAQ (reference sequence). V lost 1 base to trimming and J lost 6 bases, with 6 bases between them.

This clone was picked up one time. V is TRBV29-1 and J is TRBJ2-7, with D perhaps matching TRBD2 (5 bases). The CDR3 is 13 residues long. V was trimmed by 1 base and J by 4 bases, leaving 11 bases between them. Germline-derived CDR1 and CDR2 are SQVTM and ANQGSEA. The chain's CDR3 is CSVEGPRGYEQYF. CDR3 nucleotide sequence: TGCAGCGTTGAAGGTCCTCGAGGGTACGAGCAGTACTTC.

The V call is TRBV5-1, the J call TRBJ2-4; 9 bases map to TRBD2. Looked up from germline, CDR1 is SGHRS and CDR2 is YFSETQ. The junction had 12 bases not matched to a gene; V was cut back by 1 base and J by 7 bases. The CDR3 totals 17 residues. In nucleotides, the CDR3 is TGCGCCAGCAGCTTGACCGGGACTAGCCCGAGCAGCAACATTCAGTACTTC. Its translation: CASSLTGTSPSSNIQYF.

This chain connects TRBV7-9 to TRBJ2-3; D not resolved. The V and J ends lost 5 bases and 3 bases respectively, with 12 bases between them. The CDR3 spans 14 residues. Germline V gene sequence: CDR1 SEHNR, CDR2 FQNEAQ (reference sequence). CDR3 in DNA: TGTGCCAGCAGCCCAATCATCTGGACAGATACGCAGTATTTT. This sequence encodes CASSPIIWTDTQYF.